Shown below are 3 T cell receptor beta chains from a single sample sequenced in a study of T cells after yellow fever vaccination. One entry per CDR3 protein results from TCRdb running MiXCR on the 5' RACE reads. The table lists about 99,000 distinct CDR3 sequences, around 5.8% of them singletons, with roughly 39% in the top ten. Specimen: CD8+ T cells sorted from PBMCs, collected 10 days after the yellow fever booster vaccination. Receptor source: a man younger than 35 who received the YFV17D yellow fever vaccine.

The rearrangement uses TRBV14 and TRBJ1-1; D is unclear. Trimming cost V 7 bases and J 6 bases, with 12 bases left between them. CDR3 size: 12 residues. Germline CDR1 and CDR2: SGHDN and FVKESK. CDR3 sequence: CASTDGRAEAFF. CDR3 in DNA: TGTGCCAGCACGGATGGTCGGGCTGAAGCTTTCTTT.

The table lists this clonotype with a few counts. The gene calls are TRBV6-6 and TRBJ2-1; D possibly corresponds to TRBD2 (7 bases). Germline values: CDR1 MNHNY, CDR2 SVGAGI (reference sequence). With 2 bases removed from V and 7 bases from J, the gap between germline ends came to 9 bases. CDR3 length: 13 residues. CDR3 DNA: TGTGCCAGCAGTTACGGGGGGGCAAATGAGCAGTTCTTC. Translated: CASSYGGANEQFF.

This clonotype was seen only a few times. The gene calls are TRBV7-9 and TRBJ2-1; possible D gene TRBD1, 6 bases. CDR1 SEHNR and CDR2 FQNEAQ come from the germline V gene (reference sequence). The CDR3 spans 13 residues. V was trimmed by 5 bases and J by 3 bases, leaving 8 bases between them. CDR3 DNA: TGTGCCAGCAGCGGGACAAACTACAATGAGCAGTTCTTC. Its translation is CASSGTNYNEQFF.